The T cell receptor (beta chain) described here comes from a study of PD-1 blockade in mismatch repair-deficient tumors. V was cut by 4 bases and J by 5 bases, with 12 bases left in between. Germline V gene sequence: CDR1 MGHRA, CDR2 YSYEKL. The CDR3 contains 13 residues. TCRdb's table, derived via immunoSEQ multiplex PCR, lists solely in-frame clones and lacks some. Among about 51,000 clones, roughly 80% were seen once, and the ten largest hold approximately 8.4%. The sample here was peripheral blood, taken roughly 21 weeks after starting pembrolizumab. The clonotype originates from an adult with mismatch repair-deficient cancer. This chain uses TRBV4-1 with TRBJ2-7, with D possibly TRBD2 on 6 matching bases. CDR3 protein: CASSRLASDEQYF. In DNA, the CDR3 is TGCGCCAGCAGCCGGCTAGCGAGTGACGAGCAGTACTTC.